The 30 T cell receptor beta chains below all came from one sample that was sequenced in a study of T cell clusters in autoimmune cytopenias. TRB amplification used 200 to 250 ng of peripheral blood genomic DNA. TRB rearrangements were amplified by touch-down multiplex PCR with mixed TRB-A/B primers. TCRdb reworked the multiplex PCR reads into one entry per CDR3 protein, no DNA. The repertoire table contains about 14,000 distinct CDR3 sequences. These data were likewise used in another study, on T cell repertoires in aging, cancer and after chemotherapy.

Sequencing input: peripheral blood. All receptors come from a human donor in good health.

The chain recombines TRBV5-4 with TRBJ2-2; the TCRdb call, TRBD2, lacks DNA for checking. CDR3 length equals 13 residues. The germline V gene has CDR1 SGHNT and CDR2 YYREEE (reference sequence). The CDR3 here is CASVGLSAGELFF.

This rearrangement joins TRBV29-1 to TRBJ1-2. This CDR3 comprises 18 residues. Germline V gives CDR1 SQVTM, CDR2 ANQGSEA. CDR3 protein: CSAKRSASGLTGGYGYTF.

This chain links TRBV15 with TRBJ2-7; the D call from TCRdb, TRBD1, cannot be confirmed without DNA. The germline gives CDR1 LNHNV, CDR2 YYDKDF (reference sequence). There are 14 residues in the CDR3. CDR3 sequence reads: CATSYDRGGGEQYF. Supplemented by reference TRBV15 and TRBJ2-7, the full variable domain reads DAMVIQNPRYQVTQFGKPVTLSCSQTLNHNVMYWYQQKSSQAPKLLFHYYDKDFNNEADTPDNFQSRRPNTSFCFLDIRSPGLGDTAMYLCATSYDRGGGEQYFGPGTRLTVT.

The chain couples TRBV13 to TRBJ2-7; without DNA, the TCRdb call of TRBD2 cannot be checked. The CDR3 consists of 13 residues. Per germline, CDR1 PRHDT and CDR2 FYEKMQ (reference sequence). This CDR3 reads CASSAGAKSEQYF.

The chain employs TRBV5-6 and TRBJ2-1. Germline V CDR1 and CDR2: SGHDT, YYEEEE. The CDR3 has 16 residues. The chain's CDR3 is CASSFSVLSSYNEQFF. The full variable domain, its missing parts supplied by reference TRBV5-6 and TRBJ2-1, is DAGVTQSPTHLIKTRGQQVTLRCSPKSGHDTVSWYQQALGQGPQFIFQYYEEEERQRGNFPDRFSGHQFPNYSSELNVNALLLGDSALYLCASSFSVLSSYNEQFFGPGTRLTVL.

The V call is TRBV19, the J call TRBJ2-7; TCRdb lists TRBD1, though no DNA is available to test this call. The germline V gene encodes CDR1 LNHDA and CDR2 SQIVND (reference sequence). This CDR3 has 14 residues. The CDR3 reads CASRPGSTSGEQYF.

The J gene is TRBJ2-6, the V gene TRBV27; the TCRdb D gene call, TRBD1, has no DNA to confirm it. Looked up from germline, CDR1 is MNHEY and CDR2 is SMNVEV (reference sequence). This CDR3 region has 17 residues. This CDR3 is CASSLGRGGSGANVLTF.

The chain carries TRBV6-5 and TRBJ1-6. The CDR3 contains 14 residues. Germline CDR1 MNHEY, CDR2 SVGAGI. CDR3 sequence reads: CASSYSSRRSPLHF.

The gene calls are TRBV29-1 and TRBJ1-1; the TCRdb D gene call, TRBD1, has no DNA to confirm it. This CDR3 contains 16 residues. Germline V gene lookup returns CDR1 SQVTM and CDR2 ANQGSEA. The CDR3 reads CSVVKRTARLGTEAFF.

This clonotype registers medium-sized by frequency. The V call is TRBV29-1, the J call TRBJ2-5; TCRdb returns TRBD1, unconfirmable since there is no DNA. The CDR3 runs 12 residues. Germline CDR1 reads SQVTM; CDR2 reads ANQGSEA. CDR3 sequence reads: CSVVGAGGTQYF.

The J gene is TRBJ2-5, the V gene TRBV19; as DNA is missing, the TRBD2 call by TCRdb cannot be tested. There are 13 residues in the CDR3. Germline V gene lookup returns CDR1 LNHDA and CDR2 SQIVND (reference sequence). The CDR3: CASKLAGGETQYF.

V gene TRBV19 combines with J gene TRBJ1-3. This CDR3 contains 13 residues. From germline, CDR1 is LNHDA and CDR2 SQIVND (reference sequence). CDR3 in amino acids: CASSTGVGNTIYF.

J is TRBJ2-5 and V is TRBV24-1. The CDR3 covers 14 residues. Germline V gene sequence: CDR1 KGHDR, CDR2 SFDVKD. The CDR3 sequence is CATSDAGDQETQYF.

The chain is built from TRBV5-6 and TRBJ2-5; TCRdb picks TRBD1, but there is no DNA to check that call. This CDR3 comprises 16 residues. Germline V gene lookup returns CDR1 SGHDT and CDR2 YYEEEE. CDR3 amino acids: CASSWGQGASGETQYF.

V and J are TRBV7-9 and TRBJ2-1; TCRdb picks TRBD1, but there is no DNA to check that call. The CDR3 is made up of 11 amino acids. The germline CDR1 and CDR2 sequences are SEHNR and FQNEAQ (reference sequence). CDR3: CASSLGEEQFF.

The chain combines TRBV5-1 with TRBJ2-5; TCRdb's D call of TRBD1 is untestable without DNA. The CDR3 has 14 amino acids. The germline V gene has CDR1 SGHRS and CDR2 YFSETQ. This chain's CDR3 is CASSIRDSQGAQYF.

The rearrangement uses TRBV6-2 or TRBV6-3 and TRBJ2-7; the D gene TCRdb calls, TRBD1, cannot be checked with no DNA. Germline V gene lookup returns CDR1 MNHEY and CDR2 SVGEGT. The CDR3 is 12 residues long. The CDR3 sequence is CASRDGGDEQYF.

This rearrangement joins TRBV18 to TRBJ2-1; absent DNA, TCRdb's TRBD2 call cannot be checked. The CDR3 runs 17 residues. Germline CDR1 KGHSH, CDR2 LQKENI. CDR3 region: CASSPQRGLQTYNEQFF.

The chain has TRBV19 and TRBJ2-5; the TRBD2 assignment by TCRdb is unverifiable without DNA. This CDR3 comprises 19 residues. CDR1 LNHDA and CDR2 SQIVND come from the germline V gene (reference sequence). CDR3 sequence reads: CASSIDRSSVAGGQETQYF.

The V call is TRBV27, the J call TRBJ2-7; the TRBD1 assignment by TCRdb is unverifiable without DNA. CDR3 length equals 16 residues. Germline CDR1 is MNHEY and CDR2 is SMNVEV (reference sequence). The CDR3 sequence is CASSADLGGHSYEQYF.

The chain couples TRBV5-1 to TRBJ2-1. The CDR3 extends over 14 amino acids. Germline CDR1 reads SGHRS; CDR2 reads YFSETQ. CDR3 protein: CASSLTTDYNEQFF.

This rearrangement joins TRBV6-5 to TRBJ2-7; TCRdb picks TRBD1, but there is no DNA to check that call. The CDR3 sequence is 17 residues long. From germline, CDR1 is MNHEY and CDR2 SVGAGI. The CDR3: CATSRQGRIPSSYEQYF.

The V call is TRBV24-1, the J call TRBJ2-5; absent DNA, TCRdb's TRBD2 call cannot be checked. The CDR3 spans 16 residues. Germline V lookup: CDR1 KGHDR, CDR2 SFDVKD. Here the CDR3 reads CATSTSGRGSSETQYF.

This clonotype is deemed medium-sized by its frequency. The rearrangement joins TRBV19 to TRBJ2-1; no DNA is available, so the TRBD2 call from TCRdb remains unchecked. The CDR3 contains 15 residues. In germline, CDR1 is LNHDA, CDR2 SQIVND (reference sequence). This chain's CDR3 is CASSPGGKSYNEQFF.

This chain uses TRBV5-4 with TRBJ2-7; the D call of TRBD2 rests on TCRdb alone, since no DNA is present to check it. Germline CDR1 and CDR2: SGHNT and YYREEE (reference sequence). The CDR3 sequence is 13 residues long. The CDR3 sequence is CASSFGGSDEQYF. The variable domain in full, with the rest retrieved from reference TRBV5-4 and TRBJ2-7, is ETGVTQSPTHLIKTRGQQVTLRCSSQSGHNTVSWYQQALGQGPQFIFQYYREEENGRGNFPPRFSGLQFPNYSSELNVNALELDDSALYLCASSFGGSDEQYFGPGTRLTVT.

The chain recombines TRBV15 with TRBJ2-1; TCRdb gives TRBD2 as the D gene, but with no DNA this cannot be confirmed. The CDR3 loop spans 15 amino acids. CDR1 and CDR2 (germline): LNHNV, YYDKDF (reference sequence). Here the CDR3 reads CATSRGQAHLLEQFF.

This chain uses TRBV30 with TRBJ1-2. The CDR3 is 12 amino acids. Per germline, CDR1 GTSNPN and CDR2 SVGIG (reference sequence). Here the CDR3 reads CAWSVAGYGYTF.

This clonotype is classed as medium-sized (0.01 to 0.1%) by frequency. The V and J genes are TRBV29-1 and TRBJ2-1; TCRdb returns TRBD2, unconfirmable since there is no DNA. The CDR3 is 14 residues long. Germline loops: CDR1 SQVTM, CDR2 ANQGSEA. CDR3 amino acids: CSFSPGLAEGEQFF.

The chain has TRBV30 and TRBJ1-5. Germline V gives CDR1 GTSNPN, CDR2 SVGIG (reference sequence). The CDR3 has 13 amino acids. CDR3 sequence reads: CAWSVTGHGAQHF.

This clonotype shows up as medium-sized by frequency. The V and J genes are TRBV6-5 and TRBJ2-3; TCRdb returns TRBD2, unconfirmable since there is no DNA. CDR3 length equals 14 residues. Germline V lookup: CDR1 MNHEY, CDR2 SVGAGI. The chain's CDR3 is CATRDSGGTDTQYF.